One TCR beta chain is described in this entry. This clone's antigen is unknown. The record has no base qualities; no much larger clone is one base away. V was cut back by 5 bases and J by 0 bases, leaving a gap of 12 bases between them. Taken from the germline V gene (reference sequence), the CDR1 and CDR2 loops are SEHNR and FQNEAQ. The CDR3 runs 15 amino acids, cysteine and phenylalanine included. Of the read, only the CDR3 DNA is kept; its 45 bases are in frame from base 1. The data belong to a study of blood T cell repertoires in COVID-19 (TCRdb year 2020). For the study in its entirety: Samples covering the acute and convalescent phases of COVID-19 were provided by collaborators in the United States, Italy and Spain. The material from the prospective study consisted of cDNA or gDNA derived from T cells, B-cell-depleted T cells, or PBMCs. A de-identified subject ID, COVID-19 status, age in years and sex were almost always included in the sample metadata. The samples were drawn from two sources: the first 160 participants of the ongoing ImmuneRACE study, and fewer than 1,500 subjects contributed by 6 global collaborators. Deeply sampled blood TCRbeta repertoires from subjects exposed to, actively infected with, or recovered from COVID-19 were included in the dataset. The repertoires were released in a freely available public database intended as a resource for research on the immune response to SARS-CoV-2. Where HLA class I and class II types were available, the types were taken from metadata supplied by the sample provider, not from assay-based typing.

Summary of the overall study and its limitations: How much clinical and demographic metadata was included differed by source and by participant, and the metadata was provided uncurated.

TCRbeta CDR3 regions were amplified from genomic DNA by means of the immunoSEQ Assay, a bias-controlled multiplex PCR. In the authors' own workflow: Nucleated cell counts per sample were estimated from amplification of reference gene primers within the assay. Sequence reads were collapsed and filtered to measure the absolute abundance of every unique TCRbeta CDR3 rearrangement. For each sample, productive Simpson clonality was calculated by taking the square root of Simpson's diversity index across productive rearrangements. TCRdb provides this immuneACCESS table in a form limited to in-frame rearrangements. Some clones are lacking; in checked studies, under half of them reflect an unresolved V gene, and why the rest are absent is not known. D and trimming were read from the DNA, whereas the V and J calls and clone size are those reported in that table. This sample comprises approximately 110,000 clones, around 74% of them detected only once. 6% of the sample is taken by the ten largest.

One collaborating source in Seattle enrolled patients while the patients were actively infected and followed the patients over time throughout the course of disease. Each collaborating institution followed its own protocols to collect whole blood in K2EDTA tubes. For TCRbeta analysis, collaborators shipped samples as frozen whole blood, isolated PBMCs, or DNA extracted from either of those sample types. The receptor was isolated from a man older than 75 with COVID-19, enrolled during active disease. The sample comprised peripheral blood. The rearranged chain carries TRBV7-9 and TRBJ2-3, and the D gene may be TRBD2, 6 bases matching. The DNA is TGTGCCAGCAGCCGCGGGACTGCTAGCACAGATACGCAGTATTTT. Translation gives CASSRGTASTDTQYF. Extended through the reference TRBV7-9 and TRBJ2-3 proteins, this CDR3 yields the full variable domain: DTGVSQNPRHKITKRGQNVTFRCDPISEHNRLYWYRQTLGQGPEFLTYFQNEAQLEKSRLLSDRFSAERPKGSFSTLEIQRTEQGDSAMYLCASSRGTASTDTQYFGPGTRLTVL.